The 8 T cell receptor beta chains listed next were all sequenced from one sample in a study of response to subunit inactivated influenza vaccine. TCRdb processed the RT-PCR reads anew with MiXCR; each CDR3 protein has one entry. The sample holds over 150,000 distinct CDR3 sequences; around 8.8% are singletons and the top ten take 9.5% to 13%. Sequenced here: non-naive T cells sorted from PBMCs, sampled on the day of vaccination. Receptors originate from a middle-aged man who received an inactivated influenza vaccine.

This clonotype was seen at least ten times. The chain carries TRBV5-1 and TRBJ2-5, with 10 bases fitting TRBD1. The CDR3 has 18 residues. Trimming took 4 bases from V and 5 from J; bases not matched to a gene: 17. The V gene's germline CDR1 is SGHRS and CDR2 YFSETQ. The CDR3 here is CASSPVPGQGRMVETQYF. CDR3 nucleotides: TGCGCCAGCAGCCCTGTCCCGGGACAGGGGAGGATGGTTGAGACCCAGTACTTC.

A few counts support this clonotype. This chain connects TRBV20-1 to TRBJ2-7, with D maybe TRBD1 (6 bases). V lost 3 bases and J lost 5, with 11 bases in between. This CDR3 region has 12 residues. In germline, CDR1 is DFQATT, CDR2 SNEGSKA (reference sequence). CDR3 amino acids: CSASDRPHEQYF. Written as DNA, the CDR3 is TGCAGTGCTAGCGACAGGCCCCACGAGCAGTACTTC.

This chain uses TRBV7-9 with TRBJ2-1; 12 nucleotides line up with TRBD2. CDR3 size: 17 residues. The V gene's germline CDR1 is SEHNR and CDR2 FQNEAQ (reference sequence). The V gene end was trimmed by 4 bases and the J gene end by 7 bases; junction bases not matched to a gene: 11. The DNA of the CDR3 is TGTGCCAGCAGCTCCCCTAGCGGGGGGGCCGGTTGGAATGAGCAGTTCTTC. Translated: CASSSPSGGAGWNEQFF.

This clonotype was picked up a small number of times. The chain links TRBV20-1 to TRBJ2-2; no reliable D call. The CDR3 spans 14 residues. CDR1 is DFQATT and CDR2 is SNEGSKA in the germline V gene (reference sequence). Deletions cut 5 bases from V and 2 bases from J, with 12 bases between. This CDR3 reads CSALRAGNTGELFF. The CDR3 bases are TGCAGTGCTCTCCGAGCAGGAAACACCGGGGAGCTGTTTTTT.

The gene calls are TRBV20-1 and TRBJ2-5; D might be TRBD2 (5 bases). CDR1 DFQATT and CDR2 SNEGSKA come from the germline V gene (reference sequence). There are 13 residues in the CDR3. With 3 bases removed from V and 3 bases from J, the gap between germline ends came to 11 bases. The CDR3 DNA sequence: TGCAGTGCTAGCCCCTCCGGGGAAGAGACCCAGTACTTC. Amino acids: CSASPSGEETQYF.

This clonotype was counted between two and nine times. The chain combines TRBV4-3 with TRBJ1-2; 9 bases are a match to TRBD1. Germline trimming cut 2 bases from V and 8 bases from J; bases unmatched to any gene: 3. The CDR3 sequence is 13 residues long. Germline CDR1 reads LGHNA; CDR2 reads YSLEER. In DNA, the CDR3 is TGCGCCAGCAGCCAACCGGACAGGGGAGGCTACACCTTC. Translation gives CASSQPDRGGYTF.

This clonotype turned up a few times. This sequence joins TRBV28 and TRBJ2-1; the match to TRBD2 covers 9 bases. After removal of 1 base from V and 5 bases from J, the junction contained 6 bases not matched to a gene. Per germline, CDR1 MDHEN and CDR2 SYDVKM. The CDR3 consists of 16 residues. The CDR3 loop reads CASSLLAGGPHNEQFF. CDR3 nucleotide sequence: TGTGCCAGCAGTTTATTGGCGGGAGGGCCCCACAATGAGCAGTTCTTC.

The rearrangement uses TRBV6-2 or TRBV6-3 and TRBJ2-5, with a weak D call TRBD2 (6 bases). This CDR3 is built from 20 residues. Trimming removed 2 bases at V and 5 bases at J, with 30 bases between. Per germline, CDR1 MNHEY and CDR2 SVGEGT. As DNA, the CDR3 is TGTGCCAGCAGTTACCCCCGAGGGGATTTTTCGCAGGCGGGGAGGGAGACCCAGTACTTC. Translating it yields CASSYPRGDFSQAGRETQYF.